Given below is one TCR beta chain in context. The germline V gene encodes CDR1 DFQATT and CDR2 SNEGSKA (reference sequence). CDR3 length: 14 residues. V was clipped by 4 bases and J by 6 bases, with 19 bases between them. This specimen comes from a study of blood T cells in healthy people across ages. With a J-beta primer mix and a sample-barcoded 5' primer, a second PCR ran about 7 to 11 cycles. TCRdb reprocessed the 5' RACE reads via MiXCR and lists one record per CDR3 protein. The table includes fewer than 750,000 distinct CDR3 sequences, more than 45% detected once. This TCR derives from a woman of 80 years or more in good health. The rearrangement joins TRBV20-1 to TRBJ2-7; perhaps TRBD1 as D (6 bases). Sequenced: blood. The CDR3 nucleotides are TGCAGTGCTACTTCGGCGCAGGGGCTCGGCGAGCAGTACTTC. It is translated as CSATSAQGLGEQYF.